The 2 T cell receptor delta chains below were found in one sample sequenced in a study of γδ T cells in repeated Plasmodium falciparum infection. Bulk repertoires came from Vgamma9/Vdelta2+ or Vdelta2-negative gammadelta T cells flow-sorted from PBMC. TCRdb fed the multiplex PCR reads to CATT. The table has around 89,000 delta-chain clones, almost 1.5% seen once. The specimen sequenced was gamma-delta T cells from blood. Every receptor here comes from a pool of human donors (malaria-infected and uninfected, not separated).

This clone has more than one count but fewer than ten. The TCRdb protein comes from a much larger clone and disagrees with this DNA's translation at residue 11, likely due to a read error; the protein given here is derived from the DNA. The V gene is TRDV1, the J gene TRDJ1; D may be TRDD3 (5 bases). The V gene's germline CDR1 is TSWWSYY and CDR2 QGS. CDR3 length: 13 amino acids. The CDR3: CALGDLPPDKPIF. CDR3 DNA sequence: TGTGCTCTTGGGGACCTGCCCCCGGATAAACCCATCTTT.

A word on this clone: The protein given by TCRdb reflects a much larger clone and differs at residue 14 from this DNA's translation, likely from a read error; the protein shown is the DNA's translation. The chain carries TRDV1 and TRDJ1; either TRDD2 or TRDD3 may fit D (7 bases each). Germline V gene data show CDR1 as TSWWSYY and CDR2 as QGS. The CDR3 contains 21 residues. V lost 3 bases to trimming and J lost 0 bases, with 29 bases between them. The CDR3 reads CALGDRSYFSPWGSHTDKLIF. For the CDR3, the DNA is TGTGCTCTTGGGGACCGTTCCTACTTCTCACCCTGGGGGTCTCACACCGATAAACTCATCTTT.